This T cell receptor beta chain was captured by sequencing in a study of response to subunit inactivated influenza vaccine. This clonotype was seen only a few times. A single record per CDR3 protein comes from TCRdb applying MiXCR to the RT-PCR reads. The sample contains hundreds of thousands of distinct CDR3 sequences, around 14% of which appear only once. The CDR3 is made up of 15 amino acids. Germline CDR1 reads DFQATT; CDR2 reads SNEGSKA (reference sequence). V shed 5 bases, J shed 7 bases, and the junction held 7 bases outside the gene matches. The sequenced sample was PBMCs from blood, obtained 14 to 15 days before vaccination. The sequence derives from a man in his fifties or sixties who received an inactivated influenza vaccine. This chain links TRBV20-1 with TRBJ2-1, with 14 bases identical to TRBD2. CDR3 DNA sequence: TGCAGTGCTCCCACCGGGACTAGCGGGAGTAATGAGCAGTTCTTC. Its protein product is CSAPTGTSGSNEQFF.